Listed below are T cell receptor beta chains from one sample, sequenced in a study of cytomegalovirus exposure and HLA in healthy donors. Profiling relied on immunoSEQ multiplex PCR, and the TCRdb table lists in-frame clones only, not all of them. The sample consists of around 130,000 clones, around 80% of them appearing once. Source material: PBMCs. The receptors here all came from a boy aged 2 to 9 in good health and CMV-seronegative. Each CDR3 is given without its conserved first and last residue. Fields, in order: V gene, J gene, CDR3 protein.

V gene: TRBV7-2
J gene: TRBJ1-1
CDR3 protein: ASRLGQTNTEAF

V gene: TRBV5-4
J gene: TRBJ2-7
CDR3 protein: ASSFGGQGAIAEQY

V gene: TRBV19
J gene: TRBJ1-5
CDR3 protein: ASRGTEGSNQPQH

V gene: TRBV4-1
J gene: TRBJ2-5
CDR3 protein: ASRRSGLGGGQETQY

V gene: TRBV5-1
J gene: TRBJ1-5
CDR3 protein: ASSLDRGDQPQH

V gene: TRBV4-1
J gene: TRBJ1-1
CDR3 protein: ASSLGGDDETEAF

V gene: TRBV7-2
J gene: TRBJ1-1
CDR3 protein: ASSLASSKLEAF

V gene: TRBV5-1
J gene: TRBJ1-4
CDR3 protein: ASSLDSINEKLF

V gene: TRBV9
J gene: TRBJ2-1
CDR3 protein: ASSVYGGAYNEQF

V gene: TRBV5-4
J gene: TRBJ2-4
CDR3 protein: ASSLGTGVEGNIQY

V gene: TRBV10-3
J gene: TRBJ2-1
CDR3 protein: AISESGGSYNEQF

V gene: TRBV4-1
J gene: TRBJ1-1
CDR3 protein: ASSQARLITGPMNTEAF

V gene: TRBV28
J gene: TRBJ1-2
CDR3 protein: ASSGGVNYGYT

V gene: TRBV7-9
J gene: .
CDR3 protein: ASSLPGWAYEQY

V gene: TRBV27
J gene: TRBJ1-2
CDR3 protein: ASRASNYGYT

V gene: TRBV7-9
J gene: TRBJ2-5
CDR3 protein: ASSLQTGAGETQY

V gene: TRBV27
J gene: TRBJ1-1
CDR3 protein: ASSLKGGGTEAF

V gene: TRBV14
J gene: TRBJ1-3
CDR3 protein: ASSQGYWTEGNTIY

V gene: TRBV9
J gene: TRBJ2-7
CDR3 protein: ASTPGTGGYEQY

V gene: TRBV5-1
J gene: TRBJ2-1
CDR3 protein: ASSSISGDEQF

V gene: TRBV30
J gene: TRBJ2-7
CDR3 protein: AWSGWGRGLYEQY

V gene: TRBV2
J gene: TRBJ1-2
CDR3 protein: AKSTGRGAYGYT

V gene: TRBV6-1
J gene: TRBJ1-1
CDR3 protein: ASSELSTGTGGLRSEAF

V gene: TRBV9
J gene: TRBJ1-1
CDR3 protein: ASSVGMNTEAF

V gene: TRBV27
J gene: TRBJ2-5
CDR3 protein: ASSSSSGGVPETQY

V gene: TRBV6-5
J gene: TRBJ1-1
CDR3 protein: ASSPGQLPGEAF

V gene: TRBV6-1
J gene: TRBJ1-4
CDR3 protein: ASRTGEAEKLF

V gene: TRBV27
J gene: TRBJ2-1
CDR3 protein: ASSLLRGKTYNEQF

V gene: TRBV5-5
J gene: TRBJ1-1
CDR3 protein: ASSLQQMNTEAF

V gene: TRBV4-1
J gene: TRBJ1-2
CDR3 protein: ASSHVTDYGYT

V gene: TRBV6-5
J gene: TRBJ2-1
CDR3 protein: ASSYGTDYYNEQF

V gene: TRBV7-9
J gene: TRBJ1-1
CDR3 protein: ASSFGGEAF

V gene: TRBV7-2
J gene: TRBJ2-6
CDR3 protein: ASSLRGQGALGANVLT

V gene: TRBV5-1
J gene: TRBJ2-5
CDR3 protein: ASSPRGMEGEEY

V gene: TRBV11-2
J gene: TRBJ2-2
CDR3 protein: ASIRQGTTGELF

V gene: TRBV29-1
J gene: TRBJ2-3
CDR3 protein: SVGQLIVTDTQY

V gene: TRBV2
J gene: TRBJ2-7
CDR3 protein: ASSVDRTYEQY

V gene: TRBV5-1
J gene: TRBJ2-4
CDR3 protein: ASSLDSGRAVSKNIQY

V gene: TRBV21-1
J gene: TRBJ1-1
CDR3 protein: ASTDRRNTEAF

V gene: TRBV7-6
J gene: TRBJ1-1
CDR3 protein: ASSPGTRGTEAF

V gene: TRBV4-1
J gene: TRBJ2-1
CDR3 protein: ASSQVGLASNEQF

V gene: TRBV19
J gene: TRBJ2-7
CDR3 protein: ASSRTGEGEQY